Shown below are 29 T cell receptor beta chains from a single sample sequenced in a study of blood T cell repertoires in COVID-19. TCRdb keeps only in-frame clones here, not all; method: immunoSEQ multiplex PCR. Here the sample spans tens of thousands of clones, 65% to 90% being singletons. The sample taken for sequencing was peripheral blood. These receptors all come from a man older than 75 with acute or convalescent COVID-19.

This chain joins TRBV7-2 and TRBJ2-7; 7 nucleotides agree with TRBD2. In germline, CDR1 is SGHTA, CDR2 FQGNSA. V was clipped by 2 bases and J by 6 bases; unmatched bases: 10. The length of the CDR3 is 15 residues. CDR3 bases: TGTGCCAGCAGCTTACGGCTTGCGGGAGAGGGCGAGCAGTACTTC. It yields the protein CASSLRLAGEGEQYF.

The chain has TRBV7-2 and TRBJ2-7; 7 nucleotides agree with TRBD1. Germline V gene sequence: CDR1 SGHTA, CDR2 FQGNSA. Trimming cost V 4 bases and J 0 bases; bases outside gene matches: 3. This CDR3 is built from 14 residues. DNA of the CDR3: TGTGCCAGCAGCTCCAGGGGGTACTCCTACGAGCAGTACTTC. It translates to CASSSRGYSYEQYF.

This clone was observed a handful of times. The chain is built from TRBV15 and TRBJ1-6, with 7 nucleotides matching TRBD1. CDR1 and CDR2 from the germline V gene are LNHNV and YYDKDF (reference sequence). CDR3 length: 15 amino acids. After removal of 1 base from V and 6 bases from J, the junction contained 3 bases not matched to a gene. CDR3 residues: CATSRGTGANSPLHF. The CDR3 bases are TGTGCCACCAGCAGAGGCACAGGGGCTAATTCACCCCTCCACTTT.

The chain's CDR3 is CASREMQGFTEAFF. For the CDR3, the DNA is TGTGCCAGCAGGGAAATGCAGGGATTCACTGAAGCTTTCTTT. The chain combines TRBV28 with TRBJ1-1; D might be TRBD1 (5 bases). This CDR3 contains 14 residues. CDR1 and CDR2 from the germline V gene are MDHEN and SYDVKM. V was shortened by 6 bases and J by 4 bases, with 15 bases between the two germline ends.

The chain is built from TRBV7-2 and TRBJ2-1; 12 bases are shared with TRBD2. Germline CDR1 SGHTA, CDR2 FQGNSA. This CDR3 is 18 amino acids long. V lost 5 bases to trimming and J lost 0 bases; unmatched junction nucleotides: 8. The CDR3 DNA sequence: TGTGCCAGCAGCGGACGGACTAGCGGGATCCCCTCCTACAATGAGCAGTTCTTC. This encodes CASSGRTSGIPSYNEQFF.

The V and J genes are TRBV5-4 and TRBJ1-2; 7 nucleotides align to TRBD1. V lost 6 bases, J lost 7 bases, and 15 bases stayed unmatched. Germline assignment: CDR1 SGHNT and CDR2 YYREEE (reference sequence). The CDR3 has 15 residues. In DNA form, the CDR3 reads TGTGCCAGCAAACCGCTGAAGACAGGGTTAAGTGGCTACACCTTC. The encoded protein is CASKPLKTGLSGYTF.

V is TRBV6-5 and J is TRBJ1-3, with 8 bases that match TRBD1. This CDR3 has 16 amino acids. CDR1 and CDR2 from the germline V gene are MNHEY and SVGAGI. J gave up 2 bases and V 0 bases, and 3 bases lay outside the gene matches. In nucleotides, the CDR3 is TGTGCCAGCAGTTACTCGGGACAGGTGGCTGGAAACACCATATATTTT. Amino acid sequence: CASSYSGQVAGNTIYF.

This rearrangement joins TRBV7-2 to TRBJ1-6; D gene ambiguous. Germline V gives CDR1 SGHTA, CDR2 FQGNSA. The ends were cut back, 1 base at V and 5 bases at J, with 12 bases in the middle. The CDR3 is 16 residues long. The CDR3 bases are TGTGCCAGCAGCTTAGGGTCTCGCAGGAATAATTCACCCCTCCACTTT. Translating it yields CASSLGSRRNNSPLHF.

This clone was seen more than once but under ten times. The rearrangement links TRBV12-3 or TRBV12-4 to TRBJ1-1; D not certain. Trimming pared 2 bases from V and 3 bases from J, leaving 7 bases between. CDR3 size: 13 residues. The CDR3 DNA sequence: TGTGCCAGCAGTTTATCCGGTTACACTGAAGCTTTCTTT. Protein product: CASSLSGYTEAFF.

The chain carries TRBV5-1 and TRBJ2-5; TRBD2 aligns across 7 bases. This CDR3 has 14 amino acids. V dropped 4 bases and J dropped 1; count of bases not matched to a gene: 4. Germline-derived CDR1 and CDR2 are SGHRS and YFSETQ. CDR3 bases: TGCGCCAGCAGCCCGGCGGGGGTCCAAGAGACCCAGTACTTC. It yields the protein CASSPAGVQETQYF.

The chain has TRBV4-3 and TRBJ2-2; D might be TRBD1 (5 bases). The CDR3 has 16 amino acids. The germline CDR1 and CDR2 sequences are LGHNA and YSLEER. The V end was cut by 0 bases, the J end by 0 bases, with 8 bases between. CDR3 amino acids: CASSQDPGTNTGELFF. CDR3 coding DNA: TGCGCCAGCAGCCAAGATCCAGGGACGAACACCGGGGAGCTGTTTTTT.

The rearrangement joins TRBV10-2 to TRBJ2-7; 7 bases match TRBD1. Germline CDR1 and CDR2: WSHSY and SAAADI. This CDR3 spans 12 amino acids. After removal of 5 bases from V and 3 bases from J, the junction contained 1 base not matched to a gene. Here the CDR3 DNA reads TGCGCCAGCAGTAGACAGGGCTACGAGCAGTACTTC. This translates into CASSRQGYEQYF.

This chain connects TRBV27 to TRBJ1-2, with D unresolved. The CDR3 totals 13 residues. V was shortened by 3 bases and J by 2 bases, with 7 bases between the two germline ends. Germline-derived CDR1 and CDR2 are MNHEY and SMNVEV (reference sequence). This chain's CDR3 is CASSFAGNYGYTF. The CDR3, as DNA: TGTGCCAGCAGTTTTGCGGGGAACTATGGCTACACCTTC.

The chain uses TRBV5-4 and TRBJ1-1; tentative D call: TRBD1 (5 bases). Per germline, CDR1 SGHNT and CDR2 YYREEE (reference sequence). CDR3 length: 14 residues. V gave up 1 base and J gave up 8 bases, with 15 bases separating them. Here the CDR3 reads CASSLRGGGGEAFF. CDR3 coding DNA: TGTGCCAGCAGCTTGAGGGGCGGCGGGGGGGAAGCTTTCTTT.

The chain carries TRBV7-2 and TRBJ2-1; 11 nucleotides agree with TRBD2. This CDR3 has 17 amino acids. Looked up from germline, CDR1 is SGHTA and CDR2 is FQGNSA. Unmatched junction bases numbered 9, after V lost 3 bases and J lost 5 bases. This CDR3 is CASSFGSISGGDNEQFF. The DNA of the CDR3 is TGTGCCAGCAGCTTCGGGTCAATTAGCGGGGGGGACAATGAGCAGTTCTTC.

The genes are TRBV6-5 and TRBJ1-6, with a tentative D call TRBD1 (5 bases). Trimming left V 5 bases short and J 8 bases short, with 16 bases between. Germline values: CDR1 MNHEY, CDR2 SVGAGI. The CDR3 sequence is 15 residues long. This CDR3 reads CASSPQAGRDSPLHF. For the CDR3, the DNA is TGTGCCAGCAGTCCCCAGGCGGGACGGGATTCACCCCTCCACTTT.

The chain has TRBV29-1 and TRBJ2-1; 8 bases are a match to TRBD1. This CDR3 contains 18 residues. The germline V gene has CDR1 SQVTM and CDR2 ANQGSEA. V lost 6 bases and J lost 0; bases outside the gene matches: 16. Here the CDR3 DNA reads TGCAGCGTCGACGGGACAGGCTTTCATCGGAGCTCCTACAATGAGCAGTTCTTC. Translated, it gives CSVDGTGFHRSSYNEQFF.

The chain uses TRBV19 and TRBJ1-4; the match to TRBD1 covers 7 bases. This CDR3 has 16 amino acids. CDR1 LNHDA and CDR2 SQIVND come from the germline V gene (reference sequence). V gave up 1 base and J gave up 7 bases; unmatched junction bases: 9. The DNA for the CDR3 is TGTGCCAGTAGTATAGGTACAGGGGCCGCGATTGAAAAACTGTTTTTT. Translation gives CASSIGTGAAIEKLFF.

The chain is built from TRBV7-9 and TRBJ2-3, with 13 nucleotides matching TRBD2. V lost 5 bases and J lost 8; bases outside the gene matches: 7. Looked up from germline, CDR1 is SEHNR and CDR2 is FQNEAQ (reference sequence). CDR3 size: 15 residues. The CDR3 sequence is CASSQGLAGFATQYF. CDR3 sequence (DNA): TGTGCCAGCAGCCAGGGACTAGCGGGGTTCGCTACGCAGTATTTT.

This clone was seen more than once but under ten times. This chain connects TRBV29-1 to TRBJ2-3, with 8 bases lining up with TRBD1. V shed 1 base, J shed 3 bases, and the junction held 15 bases outside the gene matches. Per germline, CDR1 SQVTM and CDR2 ANQGSEA. The CDR3 is 18 amino acids. CDR3 amino acids: CSVEGEGTGKFWTDTQYF. For the CDR3, the DNA is TGCAGCGTTGAAGGAGAGGGGACAGGAAAGTTTTGGACAGATACGCAGTATTTT.

The CDR3 reads CASSPSAGYSGANVLTF. CDR3 DNA: TGTGCCAGCAGCCCCTCCGCGGGTTACTCTGGGGCCAACGTCCTGACTTTC. V gene TRBV4-2 combines with J gene TRBJ2-6; TRBD2 is a possible D gene (5 bases). Per the germline V gene, CDR1 is LGHNA and CDR2 is YNFKEQ. V was cut by 4 bases and J by 0 bases, with 13 bases left in between. There are 17 residues in the CDR3.

This clone was picked up one time. This rearrangement joins TRBV14 to TRBJ2-7; D call uncertain. CDR1 and CDR2 from the germline V gene are SGHDN and FVKESK. V shed 3 bases and J shed 6 bases, with 6 bases lying between them. The CDR3 length is 11 residues. This chain's CDR3 is CASSQSGEQYF. CDR3 coding DNA: TGTGCCAGCAGCCAGTCCGGCGAGCAGTACTTC.

CDR3 nucleotides: TGTGCCAGCAGCTTACCAAACAGGGACCAAGAGACCCAGTACTTC. Translation: CASSLPNRDQETQYF. The rearrangement links TRBV7-9 to TRBJ2-5; perhaps TRBD1 as D (6 bases). CDR3 size: 15 residues. From germline, CDR1 is SEHNR and CDR2 FQNEAQ (reference sequence). Deletions cut 2 bases from V and 0 bases from J, with 10 bases between.

J is TRBJ2-3 and V is TRBV7-2; TRBD2 agrees at 7 bases. CDR3 size: 15 residues. Per the germline V gene, CDR1 is SGHTA and CDR2 is FQGNSA. V shed 9 bases and J 4 bases; nucleotides not matched to a gene: 13. Here the CDR3 reads CASRLVGGHADTQYF. CDR3 sequence (DNA): TGTGCCAGTCGGTTGGTGGGAGGGCACGCAGATACGCAGTATTTT.

The chain employs TRBV7-3 and TRBJ1-1; D ambiguous. The CDR3 length is 14 residues. CDR1 is SGHTA and CDR2 is FQGTGA in the germline V gene. V lost 6 bases, J lost 0 bases, and 11 bases lay in between. The CDR3: CASREGTMNTEAFF. In nucleotides, the CDR3 is TGTGCCAGCAGAGAGGGAACTATGAACACTGAAGCTTTCTTT. The complete variable domain, with remaining parts taken from reference TRBV7-3 and TRBJ1-1, reads GAGVSQTPSNKVTEKGKYVELRCDPISGHTALYWYRQSLGQGPEFLIYFQGTGAADDSGLPNDRFFAVRPEGSVSTLKIQRTERGDSAVYLCASREGTMNTEAFFGQGTRLTVV.

The chain combines TRBV7-2 with TRBJ2-2, with 8 bases matching TRBD1. V lost 3 bases to trimming and J lost 2 bases; unmatched junction nucleotides: 5. The CDR3 is 16 amino acids. Germline CDR1 reads SGHTA; CDR2 reads FQGNSA. CDR3 DNA sequence: TGTGCCAGCAGCTTTTCCGGGACAGGAAACACCGGGGAGCTGTTTTTT. Translation gives CASSFSGTGNTGELFF.

V and J are TRBV9 and TRBJ1-1; no clear D. CDR3 size: 14 residues. V shed 0 bases and J shed 5 bases, with 11 bases lying between them. Germline V gene data show CDR1 as SGDLS and CDR2 as YYNGEE. The CDR3 reads CASSVGGGRTEAFF. Here the CDR3 DNA reads TGTGCCAGCAGCGTAGGTGGCGGGAGAACTGAAGCTTTCTTT.

This chain connects TRBV7-2 to TRBJ2-7; 7 nucleotides line up with TRBD2. CDR1 is SGHTA, CDR2 FQGNSA, per germline. This CDR3 spans 16 amino acids. V was clipped by 0 bases and J by 0 bases; unmatched bases: 5. The CDR3 nucleotides are TGTGCCAGCAGCTTAGCTGGGGGAGGGAGCTCCTACGAGCAGTACTTC. Its protein is CASSLAGGGSSYEQYF.

This sequence joins TRBV10-2 and TRBJ2-2; 14 nucleotides align to TRBD2. Germline values: CDR1 WSHSY, CDR2 SAAADI. The CDR3 sequence is 14 residues long. J lost 5 bases, V lost 8 bases, and 1 base had no gene match. For the CDR3, the DNA is TGCGCCAGCGGGACTAGCGGGAGAACCGGGGAGCTGTTTTTT. This gives the protein CASGTSGRTGELFF.